The 13 T cell receptor beta chains below all came from one sample that was sequenced in a study of a mutant IDH1 vaccine in newly diagnosed glioma. Clones were read by immunoSEQ multiplex PCR, and TCRdb kept only the in-frame ones, dropping some. The data show about 20,000 clones, about 85% seen once. Time point noted: baseline, week 1 (first vaccination visit). Treatment of the sample: pre-vaccination baseline after standard-of-care therapy. The material was PBMCs, obtained from a glioma patient treated with radiotherapy, temozolomide or both. These receptors all come from a man aged 40-49 years with glioma.

The chain has TRBV4-2 and TRBJ2-3; D unresolved. Trimming left V 0 bases short and J 1 base short, with 8 bases between. The germline V gene encodes CDR1 LGHNA and CDR2 YNFKEQ. The CDR3 covers 15 residues. CDR3 sequence reads: CASSQEYRGTDTQYF. CDR3 nucleotides: TGTGCCAGCAGCCAAGAATACCGGGGCACAGATACGCAGTATTTT.

The V call is TRBV4-3, the J call TRBJ1-1; 9 bases line up with TRBD1. This CDR3 has 14 residues. Germline lookup yields CDR1 LGHNA and CDR2 YSLEER. V was clipped by 4 bases and J by 4 bases; unmatched bases: 4. The CDR3 protein is CASSPRTGATEAFF. The CDR3 region has the DNA TGCGCCAGCAGCCCCCGGACAGGGGCCACTGAAGCTTTCTTT.

This sequence joins TRBV6-5 and TRBJ1-5; D gene uncertain. Trimming pared 5 bases from V and 0 bases from J, leaving 11 bases between. Germline-derived CDR1 and CDR2 are MNHEY and SVGAGI. There are 15 residues in the CDR3. CDR3 DNA: TGTGCCAGCAGTCCCCTCGAGGATAGCAATCAGCCCCAGCATTTT. Amino acid sequence: CASSPLEDSNQPQHF.

The rearrangement links TRBV19 to TRBJ2-3; a weak D match, TRBD2 (5 bases). This CDR3 has 15 residues. Germline V gene sequence: CDR1 LNHDA, CDR2 SQIVND (reference sequence). The V end lost 5 bases, the J end lost 0 bases, and 12 bases lay between the germline ends. CDR3 in amino acids: CASSSPSGSTDTQYF. The CDR3 DNA is TGTGCCAGTAGTTCCCCGAGCGGTAGCACAGATACGCAGTATTTT. Full variable domain (outside the CDR3, taken from reference TRBV19 and TRBJ2-3): DGGITQSPKYLFRKEGQNVTLSCEQNLNHDAMYWYRQDPGQGLRLIYYSQIVNDFQKGDIAEGYSVSREKKESFPLTVTSAQKNPTAFYLCASSSPSGSTDTQYFGPGTRLTVL.

This clone was detected only once. This sequence joins TRBV19 and TRBJ1-1; the D is unclear. The CDR3 runs to 11 residues. V gave up 6 bases and J gave up 4 bases, with 6 bases separating them. Germline loops: CDR1 LNHDA, CDR2 SQIVND (reference sequence). The CDR3 region has the DNA TGTGCCAGTAGAAGCGGCACTGAAGCTTTCTTT. Its protein is CASRSGTEAFF.

The genes are TRBV7-9 and TRBJ2-7; 9 nucleotides line up with TRBD1. In germline, CDR1 is SEHNR, CDR2 FQNEAQ (reference sequence). Trimming removed 5 bases from V and 5 bases from J; junction bases left unmatched: 7. CDR3 length equals 14 residues. CDR3 region: CASSQWDRDHEQYF. The CDR3 nucleotides are TGTGCCAGCAGCCAATGGGACAGGGATCACGAGCAGTACTTC.

The V call is TRBV5-4, the J call TRBJ1-3; the D is unclear. The CDR3 contains 15 residues. Between the trimmed V and J ends, which lost 4 bases and 0 bases, there was a span of 11 bases. The germline CDR1 and CDR2 sequences are SGHNT and YYREEE (reference sequence). DNA of the CDR3: TGTGCCAGCAGCCCCGGACCGGACTCTGGAAACACCATATATTTT. It codes for CASSPGPDSGNTIYF.

This chain uses TRBV5-6 with TRBJ1-1; D unresolved. There are 11 residues in the CDR3. V shed 3 bases and J shed 7 bases, with 7 bases lying between them. Germline V gives CDR1 SGHDT, CDR2 YYEEEE. The CDR3 here is CASSYGDEAFF. CDR3 DNA: TGTGCCAGCAGCTACGGGGATGAAGCTTTCTTT.

The J gene is TRBJ1-1, the V gene TRBV5-1; D is perhaps TRBD1 (6 bases). Trimming stripped 0 bases from V and 12 bases from J, with 15 bases between. The CDR3 spans 13 residues. The V gene's germline CDR1 is SGHRS and CDR2 YFSETQ. The CDR3 sequence: CASSLGPGEAPFF. The CDR3 bases are TGCGCCAGCAGCTTGGGGCCAGGGGAGGCACCTTTCTTT.

The chain recombines TRBV7-8 with TRBJ1-2; tentative D call: TRBD1 (5 bases). V shed 0 bases and J shed 8 bases, with 16 bases lying between them. The CDR3 spans 15 residues. In germline, CDR1 is SGHVS, CDR2 FQNEAQ. CDR3 region: CASSLAPQEVPGYTF. In DNA form, the CDR3 reads TGTGCCAGCAGCTTAGCGCCACAGGAGGTTCCCGGCTACACCTTC.

This clone was recorded a few times. The V gene is TRBV5-1, the J gene TRBJ2-3, with TRBD2 matching over 10 bases. This CDR3 contains 16 residues. Germline values: CDR1 SGHRS, CDR2 YFSETQ. V lost 0 bases to trimming and J lost 5 bases; unmatched junction nucleotides: 6. CDR3 in DNA: TGCGCCAGCAGCTTGGGAAGCGGGGGGGCCATAGATACGCAGTATTTT. This encodes CASSLGSGGAIDTQYF. Full variable domain (missing parts from reference TRBV5-1 and TRBJ2-3): KAGVTQTPRYLIKTRGQQVTLSCSPISGHRSVSWYQQTPGQGLQFLFEYFSETQRNKGNFPGRFSGRQFSNSRSEMNVSTLELGDSALYLCASSLGSGGAIDTQYFGPGTRLTVL.

This chain uses TRBV2 with TRBJ2-1, with 9 positions matching TRBD1. Germline assignment: CDR1 SNHLY and CDR2 FYNNEI. The CDR3 consists of 13 residues. DNA of the CDR3: TGTGCTTCACAGGGGGCCTCCTACAATGAGCAGTTCTTC. Its translation: CASQGASYNEQFF.

The chain's CDR3 is CASSSMNTEGRETQYF. The DNA of the CDR3 is TGTGCCAGCAGCTCCATGAACACGGAGGGGAGAGAGACCCAGTACTTC. The chain is built from TRBV7-8 and TRBJ2-5; D possibly corresponds to TRBD2 (6 bases). Germline CDR1 and CDR2: SGHVS and FQNEAQ. The length of the CDR3 is 16 residues. The V gene lost 4 bases and the J gene lost 4 bases, with 19 bases spanning the gap.